Listed here are 21 T cell receptor beta chains from one sample, sequenced in a study of blood T cell repertoires in COVID-19. TCRdb keeps only in-frame clones here, not all; method: immunoSEQ multiplex PCR. This sample carries a few hundred thousand clones, 88% of them seen once, and the ten largest clones take around 0.92%. Sequenced input: PBMCs or T cells enriched from blood (not recorded which). These receptors originate from a woman in her twenties or thirties who had been exposed to COVID-19.

The chain uses TRBV11-3 and TRBJ2-5; unclear D gene. Trimming stripped 1 base from V and 3 bases from J, with 15 bases between. Germline-derived CDR1 and CDR2 are SGHNT and YENEEA. This CDR3 contains 16 residues. The CDR3: CASSLGLAGTEETQYF. CDR3 bases: TGTGCCAGCAGCTTAGGCCTGGCAGGCACCGAAGAGACCCAGTACTTC.

The rearrangement joins TRBV29-1 to TRBJ1-1; D is perhaps TRBD1 (5 bases). CDR3 length: 11 amino acids. The germline gives CDR1 SQVTM, CDR2 ANQGSEA. Deletions cut 7 bases from V and 1 base from J, with 7 bases between. This CDR3 is CSARENTEAFF. The CDR3 coding sequence is TGCAGCGCCAGGGAGAACACTGAAGCTTTCTTT.

The CDR3 loop is CASSPQRRRDGYTF. The CDR3 DNA follows: TGTGCCAGCAGCCCTCAGCGGAGGCGGGATGGCTACACCTTC. The rearrangement links TRBV13 to TRBJ1-2; D not resolved. This CDR3 has 14 amino acids. V was trimmed by 5 bases and J by 6 bases, leaving 16 bases between them. Per germline, CDR1 PRHDT and CDR2 FYEKMQ (reference sequence).

V and J are TRBV7-9 and TRBJ2-7; 13 bases map to TRBD2. From germline, CDR1 is SEHNR and CDR2 FQNEAQ (reference sequence). This CDR3 has 16 residues. The junction had 4 bases not matched to a gene; V was cut back by 5 bases and J by 0 bases. DNA for the CDR3: TGTGCCAGCAGCCAGGGACTAGCGGGAAGCTCCTACGAGCAGTACTTC. Its protein is CASSQGLAGSSYEQYF.

DNA for the CDR3: TGTGCCAGTAGGGACAGGGATCGCGAGCAGTACTTC. Translated, it gives CASRDRDREQYF. The chain uses TRBV19 and TRBJ2-7, with TRBD1 matching over 8 bases. This CDR3 is built from 12 residues. With 6 bases clipped from V and 6 bases from J, the junction kept 4 bases outside the gene matches. CDR1 and CDR2 from the germline V gene are LNHDA and SQIVND (reference sequence).

The chain links TRBV28 to TRBJ2-7; TRBD2 matches 12 bases. CDR1 is MDHEN and CDR2 is SYDVKM in the germline V gene. This CDR3 contains 17 residues. With V trimmed by 3 bases and J by 5 bases, 11 bases remained unmatched. CDR3 sequence (DNA): TGTGCCAGCAGTTTCCCCCCCAGACTAGCGGGAGTGAACGAGCAGTACTTC. Translating gives CASSFPPRLAGVNEQYF.

The rearrangement links TRBV15 to TRBJ2-5; 9 bases line up with TRBD2. Per germline, CDR1 LNHNV and CDR2 YYDKDF (reference sequence). The CDR3 length is 16 residues. Trimming took 0 bases from V and 5 from J; bases not matched to a gene: 7. The DNA of the CDR3 is TGTGCCACCAGCAGAGATCTTGGACTAGCGTCGGAGACCCAGTACTTC. Encoded protein: CATSRDLGLASETQYF.

This chain links TRBV7-9 with TRBJ2-6, with 7 bases aligning to TRBD1. This CDR3 is 19 amino acids long. V was pared by 7 bases and J by 0 bases, with 15 bases of the junction left unmatched. Germline loops: CDR1 SEHNR, CDR2 FQNEAQ (reference sequence). Here the CDR3 reads CASNPSPGQVTSGANVLTF. The CDR3, as DNA: TGTGCCAGCAACCCAAGCCCCGGACAGGTGACCTCTGGGGCCAACGTCCTGACTTTC.

The rearrangement uses TRBV5-4 and TRBJ2-1; D might be TRBD2 (6 bases). The length of the CDR3 is 14 residues. Germline CDR1 SGHNT, CDR2 YYREEE (reference sequence). The V end was cut by 7 bases, the J end by 6 bases, with 17 bases between. CDR3 protein: CASGGTEPINEQFF. CDR3 nucleotide sequence: TGTGCCAGCGGCGGGACCGAACCCATCAATGAGCAGTTCTTC. Drawing the rest from reference TRBV5-4 and TRBJ2-1, the complete variable domain is ETGVTQSPTHLIKTRGQQVTLRCSSQSGHNTVSWYQQALGQGPQFIFQYYREEENGRGNFPPRFSGLQFPNYSSELNVNALELDDSALYLCASGGTEPINEQFFGPGTRLTVL.

This chain joins TRBV24-1 and TRBJ1-1; weak D call: TRBD1 (6 bases). Trimming removed 3 bases from V and 3 bases from J, with 13 bases in between. The CDR3 has 15 amino acids. Germline assignment: CDR1 KGHDR and CDR2 SFDVKD. The CDR3, as DNA: TGTGCCACCAGTGATGCCTCGCCAGGGGACACTGAAGCTTTCTTT. Amino acid sequence: CATSDASPGDTEAFF.

This chain uses TRBV5-5 with TRBJ1-1; D may be TRBD1 (5 bases). The length of the CDR3 is 15 residues. Germline loops: CDR1 SGHKS, CDR2 YYEKEE (reference sequence). The V end was cut by 1 base, the J end by 4 bases, with 14 bases between. CDR3 in DNA: TGTGCCAGCAGCTTGTGGGGGGACCCTAGCACTGAAGCTTTCTTT. It yields the protein CASSLWGDPSTEAFF.

The V and J genes are TRBV5-1 and TRBJ2-7; 10 bases line up with TRBD2. The CDR3 has 15 amino acids. In germline, CDR1 is SGHRS, CDR2 YFSETQ. J lost 6 bases, V lost 2 bases, and 8 bases had no gene match. CDR3 DNA: TGCGCCAGCAGCTTCTACTCTAGCGGGAGTCTCGAGCAGTACTTC. This gives the protein CASSFYSSGSLEQYF.

V and J are TRBV28 and TRBJ1-5; weak D call: TRBD1 (5 bases). CDR3 length: 13 amino acids. Germline loops: CDR1 MDHEN, CDR2 SYDVKM. Trimming took 7 bases from V and 4 from J, leaving 11 bases between them. The CDR3 DNA sequence: TGTGCCAGCACAGGGTCACGGAATCAGCCCCAGCATTTT. Amino acids: CASTGSRNQPQHF.

The rearrangement uses TRBV11-1 and TRBJ1-1; tentatively, D is TRBD1 (6 bases). Trimming left V 5 bases short and J 2 bases short, with 9 bases between. CDR1 is SGHAT and CDR2 is FQDESV in the germline V gene (reference sequence). The CDR3 runs to 13 residues. The CDR3 coding sequence is TGTGCCAGCAGCATGGACAGAAACACTGAAGCTTTCTTT. This translates into CASSMDRNTEAFF.

The V gene is TRBV19, the J gene TRBJ2-7; 9 bases map to TRBD2. The CDR3 runs 15 residues. Germline CDR1 and CDR2: LNHDA and SQIVND (reference sequence). With 4 bases clipped from V and 2 bases from J, the junction kept 6 bases outside the gene matches. CDR3 loop: CASSKGTSWAYEQYF. The CDR3 region has the DNA TGTGCCAGTAGTAAAGGGACTAGCTGGGCCTACGAGCAGTACTTC. Full variable domain (missing parts from reference TRBV19 and TRBJ2-7): DGGITQSPKYLFRKEGQNVTLSCEQNLNHDAMYWYRQDPGQGLRLIYYSQIVNDFQKGDIAEGYSVSREKKESFPLTVTSAQKNPTAFYLCASSKGTSWAYEQYFGPGTRLTVT.

This clone was seen only once. The gene calls are TRBV28 and TRBJ1-5; D gene uncertain. V gave up 3 bases and J gave up 0 bases, with 12 bases separating them. Germline values: CDR1 MDHEN, CDR2 SYDVKM. The CDR3 sequence is 16 residues long. CDR3 protein: CASSLLALYSNQPQHF. CDR3 bases: TGTGCCAGCAGTTTGTTAGCGCTATATAGCAATCAGCCCCAGCATTTT.

The V and J genes are TRBV11-2 and TRBJ1-2, with 7 bases aligning to TRBD1. This CDR3 contains 14 residues. V lost 1 base, J lost 2 bases, and 1 base stayed unmatched. Germline CDR1 and CDR2: SGHAT and FQNNGV. The CDR3 spells CASSLGDRNYGYTF. The CDR3, as DNA: TGTGCCAGCAGCTTAGGGGACAGAAACTATGGCTACACCTTC.

This chain connects TRBV7-3 to TRBJ2-7; 7 bases line up with TRBD1. V lost 1 base to trimming and J lost 4 bases; unmatched junction nucleotides: 7. CDR3 length equals 15 residues. Germline CDR1 reads SGHTA; CDR2 reads FQGTGA. The CDR3 bases are TGTGCCAGCAGCTTAATTGGGACAGCAGGTTACGAGCAGTACTTC. Its translation: CASSLIGTAGYEQYF.

The CDR3 region has the DNA TGTGCCAGCAGCCGGGACAGGGGTTCAGCCGGGGAGCTGTTTTTT. Its protein product is CASSRDRGSAGELFF. The J gene is TRBJ2-2, the V gene TRBV7-3; 10 bases are a match to TRBD1. The V and J ends lost 5 bases and 6 bases, in that order; junction bases with no gene match: 6. This CDR3 has 15 amino acids. Germline loops: CDR1 SGHTA, CDR2 FQGTGA.

The V and J genes are TRBV18 and TRBJ1-6, with D tentatively TRBD1 (6 bases). V was pared by 6 bases and J by 8 bases, with 14 bases between. The V gene's germline CDR1 is KGHSH and CDR2 LQKENI. The CDR3 spans 14 residues. The CDR3, as DNA: TGTGCCAGCTCCCCCGATACAGGGTATTCACCCCTCCACTTT. Its translation: CASSPDTGYSPLHF. Based on the CDR3 plus reference TRBV18 and TRBJ1-6, the full variable domain is NAGVMQNPRHLVRRRGQEARLRCSPMKGHSHVYWYRQLPEEGLKFMVYLQKENIIDESGMPKERFSAEFPKEGPSILRIQQVVRGDSAAYFCASSPDTGYSPLHFGNGTRLTVT.

This chain links TRBV29-1 with TRBJ1-2, with 9 bases matching TRBD1. The germline gives CDR1 SQVTM, CDR2 ANQGSEA. With 4 bases clipped from V and 0 bases from J, the junction kept 6 bases outside the gene matches. The CDR3 sequence is 15 residues long. As DNA, the CDR3 is TGCAGCGTTGGTAGGACAGGGGACCCTAACTATGGCTACACCTTC. This encodes CSVGRTGDPNYGYTF. Looking up the rest from reference TRBV29-1 and TRBJ1-2 gives the full variable domain: SAVISQKPSRDICQRGTSLTIQCQVDSQVTMMFWYRQQPGQSLTLIATANQGSEATYESGFVIDKFPISRPNLTFSTLTVSNMSPEDSSIYLCSVGRTGDPNYGYTFGSGTRLTVV.